This T cell receptor (beta chain) stems from a study of T cell responses to AZD1222 COVID-19 vaccine. Study observations and caveats: Only after the peak T cell response were repertoires sampled. Donor demographics were predominantly white British with a female majority; clonal diversity may be underestimated.

With 3 bases clipped from V and 7 bases from J, the junction kept 15 bases outside the gene matches. Germline lookup yields CDR1 SGHDT and CDR2 YYEEEE. This CDR3 contains 17 residues. Turning to this clone: Its antigen is as yet unknown.

The assay was immunoSEQ multiplex PCR, and TCRdb's table has in-frame clones only and misses some. Of 80,000 or so clones in the sample, approximately 85% were seen once. The receptor was isolated from an adult who received the AZD1222 COVID-19 vaccine. The chain uses TRBV5-6 and TRBJ2-5; TRBD1 agrees at 10 bases. This specimen was peripheral blood, taken 28 days after the second AZD1222 dose. The DNA of the CDR3 is TGTGCCAGCAGCTCGGGACAGGGGCTTGGAGAGTGGAGGACCCAGTACTTC. Its protein product is CASSSGQGLGEWRTQYF.